A single sample is the source of the 29 T cell receptor beta chains below, sequenced in a study of T-cell memory formation after mild COVID-19. TCRdb itself ran the 5' RACE reads through MiXCR, one entry per CDR3 protein. Of about 200,000 distinct CDR3 sequences listed, just over 9.5% are singletons. The sample consisted of PBMCs or a T cell subset sorted from them (not recorded which). The source is a man between 18 and 29 years old who had mild COVID-19 (a few samples of this study predate the infection). Cell type and time point are not known.

The rearrangement joins TRBV6-5 to TRBJ2-7; D remains unclear. Trimming removed 6 bases at V and 3 bases at J, with 18 bases between. This CDR3 region has 15 residues. CDR1 and CDR2 from the germline V gene are MNHEY and SVGAGI. CDR3 sequence reads: CASSLRWVDGYEQYF. CDR3 bases: TGTGCCAGCAGCCTACGATGGGTGGACGGCTACGAGCAGTACTTC.

V and J are TRBV7-9 and TRBJ2-1; 12 bases are a match to TRBD2. This CDR3 is 16 amino acids long. Germline CDR1 reads SEHNR; CDR2 reads FQNEAQ (reference sequence). V gave up 4 bases and J gave up 4 bases; unmatched junction bases: 5. The CDR3 DNA is TGTGCCAGCAGCTCCTGGACTAGCGGGGTGTACAATGAGCAGTTCTTC. It encodes CASSSWTSGVYNEQFF.

The genes are TRBV29-1 and TRBJ2-1; D not resolved. The germline V and J ends were trimmed by 2 bases and 5 bases, with 4 bases remaining between them. This CDR3 region has 11 residues. Germline V CDR1 and CDR2: SQVTM, ANQGSEA. Here the CDR3 reads CSVERNNEQFF. The CDR3 DNA reads TGCAGCGTTGAACGAAACAATGAGCAGTTCTTC.

The rearrangement uses TRBV7-9 and TRBJ2-3; D perhaps matches TRBD2 (5 bases). The CDR3 has 14 residues. Deletions cut 5 bases from V and 8 bases from J, with 17 bases between. Germline values: CDR1 SEHNR, CDR2 FQNEAQ (reference sequence). The CDR3 is CASSLGGQIATQYF. The DNA for the CDR3 is TGTGCCAGCAGCCTTGGAGGCCAAATCGCTACGCAGTATTTT.

The V and J genes are TRBV20-1 and TRBJ2-3; D is unresolved. Trimming cost V 6 bases and J 1 base, with 14 bases left between them. This CDR3 region has 14 residues. The germline V gene has CDR1 DFQATT and CDR2 SNEGSKA (reference sequence). CDR3 in amino acids: CSAPLGWGTDTQYF. The CDR3 DNA reads TGCAGTGCCCCACTCGGTTGGGGCACAGATACGCAGTATTTT.

This clonotype was detected many times. V and J are TRBV7-2 and TRBJ1-6, with a tentative D call TRBD1 (5 bases). This CDR3 is 15 amino acids long. From germline, CDR1 is SGHTA and CDR2 FQGNSA. V lost 1 base and J 10 bases, leaving 14 bases between the germline ends. The CDR3 loop reads CASSLEQGLGSPLHF. The CDR3 DNA reads TGTGCCAGCAGCTTAGAGCAGGGCCTAGGCTCACCCCTCCACTTT.

The V call is TRBV20-1, the J call TRBJ2-3; no clear D gene. Deletions cut 7 bases from V and 4 bases from J, with 3 bases between. CDR1 and CDR2 (germline): DFQATT, SNEGSKA (reference sequence). This CDR3 has 9 amino acids. In nucleotides, the CDR3 is TGCAGTGACTCAGATACGCAGTATTTT. Protein: CSDSDTQYF.

The chain has TRBV20-1 and TRBJ1-4, with D possibly being TRBD1 (6 bases). Germline CDR1 reads DFQATT; CDR2 reads SNEGSKA (reference sequence). The length of the CDR3 is 16 residues. Deletions cut 2 bases from V and 0 bases from J, with 13 bases between. CDR3 sequence: CSARPLTGATNEKLFF. DNA of the CDR3: TGCAGTGCTAGACCCTTGACAGGTGCAACTAATGAAAAACTGTTTTTT.

In its sample, this clonotype was seen a few times. J is TRBJ2-5 and V is TRBV5-1; tentative D call: TRBD2 (5 bases). The CDR3 contains 15 residues. V shed 1 base and J shed 2 bases, with 12 bases lying between them. The germline V gene has CDR1 SGHRS and CDR2 YFSETQ. CDR3 sequence reads: CASSLYPRDQETQYF. CDR3 coding DNA: TGCGCCAGCAGCTTGTACCCCCGGGATCAAGAGACCCAGTACTTC.

Only a few counts were recorded for this clonotype. The chain is built from TRBV4-1 and TRBJ2-3; TRBD2 matches at 8 bases. Trimming at V came to 2 bases and at J to 5 bases, leaving 12 bases not matched to a gene. The germline CDR1 and CDR2 sequences are MGHRA and YSYEKL. There are 17 residues in the CDR3. The CDR3: CASSQPRLARAEDTQYF. The CDR3 DNA is TGCGCCAGCAGCCAACCCCGACTAGCGCGGGCGGAAGATACGCAGTATTTT.

This clonotype was found a few times. The chain joins TRBV12-3 or TRBV12-4 to TRBJ1-3; D remains ambiguous. Trimming removed 7 bases from V and 4 bases from J, with 14 bases in between. The CDR3 consists of 14 residues. CDR3 residues: CASTRWISGNTIYF. The CDR3 nucleotides are TGTGCCAGCACAAGGTGGATCTCCGGAAACACCATATATTTT.

CDR3 region: CASSLIGGAGTTGELFF. The CDR3 region has the DNA TGTGCCAGCAGCTTAATAGGGGGCGCAGGGACCACCGGGGAGCTGTTTTTT. V gene TRBV7-3 combines with J gene TRBJ2-2; TRBD1 matches 7 bases. This CDR3 contains 17 residues. The germline CDR1 and CDR2 sequences are SGHTA and FQGTGA. V lost 1 base, J lost 4 bases, and 9 bases stayed unmatched.

The rearrangement links TRBV4-2 to TRBJ1-2; D gene ambiguous. Germline V gene data show CDR1 as LGHNA and CDR2 as YNFKEQ. This CDR3 is 14 amino acids long. Trimming took off 0 bases at V and 2 bases at J, with 7 bases between the two ends. The CDR3 DNA sequence: TGTGCCAGCAGCCAAGAGCGGGGAAACTATGGCTACACCTTC. This translates into CASSQERGNYGYTF.

The chain recombines TRBV9 with TRBJ1-1; 9 positions agree with TRBD1. The CDR3 spans 14 residues. CDR1 SGDLS and CDR2 YYNGEE come from the germline V gene. With V trimmed by 4 bases and J by 6 bases, 7 bases remained unmatched. The CDR3 loop is CASSPGQGGSEAFF. The CDR3 nucleotides read TGTGCCAGCAGCCCGGGACAGGGAGGCTCTGAAGCTTTCTTT. Supplemented by reference TRBV9 and TRBJ1-1, the full variable domain reads DSGVTQTPKHLITATGQRVTLRCSPRSGDLSVYWYQQSLDQGLQFLIQYYNGEERAKGNILERFSAQQFPDLHSELNLSSLELGDSALYFCASSPGQGGSEAFFGQGTRLTVV.

The chain recombines TRBV5-1 with TRBJ2-5; D is undetermined. Germline values: CDR1 SGHRS, CDR2 YFSETQ. The germline V and J ends were trimmed by 4 bases and 7 bases, with 14 bases remaining between them. The CDR3 consists of 13 residues. The CDR3 nucleotides are TGCGCCAGCAGCCCTCTAGTCTTGGGGACCCAGTACTTC. Amino acids: CASSPLVLGTQYF.

This clonotype occurred a few times. The chain couples TRBV9 to TRBJ2-3, with TRBD2 matching 8 bases. This CDR3 spans 15 amino acids. Germline V gene sequence: CDR1 SGDLS, CDR2 YYNGEE. V lost 7 bases and J lost 2; bases outside the gene matches: 9. As DNA, the CDR3 is TGTGCCAGCGCCTGGGCTAGCGGGTACACAGATACGCAGTATTTT. Translating gives CASAWASGYTDTQYF.

This clonotype was seen more than once but under ten times. V gene TRBV27 combines with J gene TRBJ2-7, with TRBD2 matching 8 bases. The ends lost 2 bases at V and 3 bases at J; junction bases unmatched: 6. CDR3 length equals 15 residues. Germline CDR1 is MNHEY and CDR2 is SMNVEV (reference sequence). CDR3 sequence reads: CASSLSGLAIYEQYF. The CDR3 DNA reads TGTGCCAGCAGTTTAAGCGGACTAGCAATCTACGAGCAGTACTTC.

This clonotype has only a few counts. The V call is TRBV6-5, the J call TRBJ2-6; 10 bases map to TRBD1. The CDR3 consists of 17 residues. Germline V gene sequence: CDR1 MNHEY, CDR2 SVGAGI. Trimming took 9 bases from V and 0 from J; bases not matched to a gene: 8. The CDR3 bases are TGTGCCAGTTCCCCGGGGACAGGGGACTCTGGGGCCAACGTCCTGACTTTC. As protein: CASSPGTGDSGANVLTF.

This clonotype has a handful of counts. V is TRBV18 and J is TRBJ2-5; the match to TRBD1 covers 7 bases. The germline CDR1 and CDR2 sequences are KGHSH and LQKENI. V shed 3 bases and J 12 bases; nucleotides not matched to a gene: 19. The CDR3 spans 16 residues. CDR3 DNA: TGTGCCAGCTCACCCCTGGTGAGGGGGCCTAAGGATTCGGAGTACTTC. This codes for CASSPLVRGPKDSEYF.

This clonotype showed up just a few times. The chain recombines TRBV6-2 or TRBV6-3 with TRBJ2-6; a possible D gene is TRBD1 (6 bases). Germline CDR1 and CDR2: MNHEY and SVGEGT. The CDR3 has 17 amino acids. Trimming took 5 bases from V and 0 from J, leaving 14 bases between them. The CDR3 region has the DNA TGTGCCAGCAGTCTTCGACAGGCCTCCTCTGGGGCCAACGTCCTGACTTTC. Its translation: CASSLRQASSGANVLTF.

The rearrangement uses TRBV12-3 or TRBV12-4 and TRBJ1-2; D is perhaps TRBD1 (6 bases). The CDR3 extends over 15 amino acids. Trimming stripped 3 bases from V and 8 bases from J, with 19 bases between. The CDR3 DNA reads TGTGCCAGCAGTTTTAGGGGGACCCGGCACCAAGGCTACACCTTC. Protein sequence: CASSFRGTRHQGYTF.

This clonotype was observed many times. V gene TRBV21-1 combines with J gene TRBJ1-2; no DNA check was done on the table's D call, TRBD1. TRBV21-1 is a recognized pseudogene. This CDR3 spans 15 amino acids. The CDR3 region is CASSRNREELYGYTF. Here the CDR3 DNA reads TGTGCCAGCAGCAGAAACAGGGAAGAGCTCTATGGCTACACCTTC.

This clonotype was seen a few times. CDR3 region: CASSRGSRETQYF. The CDR3, as DNA: TGTGCCAGCAGCCGGGGCAGTCGAGAGACCCAGTACTTC. The chain is built from TRBV5-6 and TRBJ2-5; D possibly matches TRBD1 or TRBD2 (5 bases each). The CDR3 loop spans 13 amino acids. The germline V gene has CDR1 SGHDT and CDR2 YYEEEE. Between the trimmed V and J ends, which lost 4 bases and 4 bases, there was a span of 11 bases.

CDR3: CATSEQGARDTDTQYF. CDR3 DNA: TGTGCCACCAGTGAACAGGGGGCCCGTGACACAGATACGCAGTATTTT. The chain is built from TRBV24-1 and TRBJ2-3; 9 nucleotides line up with TRBD1. J gave up 2 bases and V 4 bases, and 6 bases lay outside the gene matches. CDR1 and CDR2 from the germline V gene are KGHDR and SFDVKD. The CDR3 sequence is 16 residues long.

The chain carries TRBV3-1 and TRBJ1-2, with 8 bases aligning to TRBD1. The trim removed 0 bases at V and 8 bases at J, leaving 8 bases unmatched. There are 15 residues in the CDR3. CDR1 and CDR2 from the germline V gene are LGHDT and YNNKEL (reference sequence). CDR3 sequence (DNA): TGTGCCAGCAGCCAAGATCCTCTCCGGACAGGGGGCTACACCTTC. Translated: CASSQDPLRTGGYTF. The full variable domain, rest sourced from reference TRBV3-1 and TRBJ1-2, is DTAVSQTPKYLVTQMGNDKSIKCEQNLGHDTMYWYKQDSKKFLKIMFSYNNKELIINETVPNRFSPKSPDKAHLNLHINSLELGDSAVYFCASSQDPLRTGGYTFGSGTRLTVV.

This clonotype came up many times. The chain combines TRBV7-2 with TRBJ2-3; no firm D call. Germline lookup yields CDR1 SGHTA and CDR2 FQGNSA. The V and J ends lost 0 bases and 5 bases respectively, with 6 bases between them. The CDR3 consists of 13 residues. The CDR3 sequence is CASSLASLDTQYF. CDR3 nucleotide sequence: TGTGCCAGCAGCTTAGCTAGCTTAGATACGCAGTATTTT.

This clonotype turned up a few times. CDR3 nucleotides: TGCAGCGGGGGGCAAACTAGCGGGAACAATGAGCAGTTCTTC. It is translated as CSGGQTSGNNEQFF. V usage is TRBV29-1 and J usage is TRBJ2-1; 10 nucleotides agree with TRBD2. The CDR3 sequence is 14 residues long. Losses at the gene ends were 7 bases for V and 5 bases for J; bases not matched to a gene: 8. Per germline, CDR1 SQVTM and CDR2 ANQGSEA.

This clonotype was observed a few times. The gene calls are TRBV20-1 and TRBJ2-7; TRBD1 aligns across 9 bases. Germline values: CDR1 DFQATT, CDR2 SNEGSKA (reference sequence). This CDR3 has 11 residues. V was pared by 5 bases and J by 6 bases, with 2 bases of the junction left unmatched. The CDR3 DNA reads TGCAGTGCTGTGGACAGGGGCGAGCAGTACGTC. As protein: CSAVDRGEQYV.

This clonotype was seen only a few times. The chain links TRBV7-9 to TRBJ2-1; perhaps TRBD2 as D (6 bases). V was cut by 4 bases and J by 7 bases, with 17 bases left in between. The CDR3 is 15 amino acids. Germline V gene sequence: CDR1 SEHNR, CDR2 FQNEAQ (reference sequence). For the CDR3, the DNA is TGTGCCAGCAGCTCCGAGTCCGGGGGAGGTAATGAGCAGTTCTTC. Its translation: CASSSESGGGNEQFF.